Below are 13 T cell receptor beta chains sequenced from a single sample in a study of monozygotic twins with cystic fibrosis. Profiling relied on immunoSEQ multiplex PCR, and the TCRdb table lists in-frame clones only, not all of them. The sample consists of tens of thousands of clones, roughly 96% of them appearing once. Sequencing was done on a sample of blood. Receptor source: a girl aged 2-10 years with cystic fibrosis.

The rearrangement uses TRBV18 and TRBJ1-2; D may be TRBD1 (5 bases). V gave up 5 bases and J gave up 0 bases, with 10 bases separating them. The CDR3 length is 14 residues. Germline CDR1 and CDR2: KGHSH and LQKENI. CDR3 residues: CASSGALTNYGYTF. DNA for the CDR3: TGTGCCAGCTCAGGGGCCCTGACTAACTATGGCTACACCTTC.

The chain links TRBV19 to TRBJ1-1; tentative D call: TRBD1 (5 bases). The germline CDR1 and CDR2 sequences are LNHDA and SQIVND (reference sequence). Trimming shortened V by 9 bases and J by 0 bases, and 14 bases separated the two germline ends. The CDR3 totals 14 residues. This chain's CDR3 is CASAGRPMNTEAFF. DNA of the CDR3: TGTGCCAGCGCGGGACGGCCAATGAACACTGAAGCTTTCTTT.

V gene TRBV7-9 combines with J gene TRBJ2-4; TRBD1 matches at 11 bases. Germline V gene data show CDR1 as SEHNR and CDR2 as FQNEAQ (reference sequence). The CDR3 runs 17 residues. Trimming removed 3 bases from V and 1 base from J; junction bases left unmatched: 5. CDR3 in amino acids: CASSLYGQGAAKNIQYF. The CDR3 nucleotides are TGTGCCAGCAGCTTGTACGGACAGGGGGCGGCCAAAAACATTCAGTACTTC.

This clone was observed a single time. The chain links TRBV5-1 to TRBJ2-1; TRBD2 is a possible D gene (7 bases). The germline gives CDR1 SGHRS, CDR2 YFSETQ. Trimming removed 0 bases at V and 10 bases at J, with 17 bases between. CDR3 length: 15 residues. CDR3 residues: CASSLGQWGGGEQFF. CDR3 coding DNA: TGCGCCAGCAGCTTGGGACAGTGGGGAGGGGGAGAGCAGTTCTTC.

The chain has TRBV7-3 and TRBJ2-3; 13 nucleotides line up with TRBD2. CDR3 length: 15 residues. Germline CDR1 reads SGHTA; CDR2 reads FQGTGA. Trimming cost V 1 base and J 6 bases; bases outside gene matches: 1. The CDR3 DNA reads as TGTGCCAGCAGCTTAATGGGACTAGCGGGGGATACGCAGTATTTT. Amino acids: CASSLMGLAGDTQYF.

The chain is built from TRBV23-1 and TRBJ2-7; D may correspond to TRBD1 or TRBD2 (7 bases each). TRBV23-1 falls under the ORF class, with uncertain function. The CDR3 totals 16 residues. The germline V and J ends were trimmed by 4 bases and 4 bases, with 20 bases remaining between them. The CDR3, as DNA: TGCGCCAGCAGTCGGCGGGGGCAGGGGGAGGATTACGAGCAGTACTTC. It translates to CASSRRGQGEDYEQYF.

The rearrangement uses TRBV5-5 and TRBJ2-1; D remains ambiguous. Germline V gene sequence: CDR1 SGHKS, CDR2 YYEKEE (reference sequence). The CDR3 loop spans 12 amino acids. V was pared by 5 bases and J by 7 bases, with 10 bases between. The CDR3 protein is CASSKGFNEQFF. CDR3 nucleotides: TGTGCCAGCAGTAAGGGTTTTAATGAGCAGTTCTTC.

The V gene is TRBV19, the J gene TRBJ2-2; 12 nucleotides align to TRBD2. In germline, CDR1 is LNHDA, CDR2 SQIVND (reference sequence). V lost 5 bases, J lost 6 bases, and 4 bases stayed unmatched. The CDR3 consists of 15 residues. The CDR3: CASSVSSGRAGELFF. CDR3 bases: TGTGCCAGTAGTGTCTCTAGCGGGAGGGCCGGGGAGCTGTTTTTT.

The chain links TRBV5-4 to TRBJ2-7; tentatively, D is TRBD1 or TRBD2 (5 bases each). This CDR3 has 14 residues. Per the germline V gene, CDR1 is SGHNT and CDR2 is YYREEE (reference sequence). The V end was cut by 5 bases, the J end by 2 bases, with 14 bases between. CDR3 coding DNA: TGTGCCAGCAGGAAGACCGGGACGGCCTACGAGCAGTACTTC. It is translated as CASRKTGTAYEQYF. The full variable domain, completed using reference TRBV5-4 and TRBJ2-7, is ETGVTQSPTHLIKTRGQQVTLRCSSQSGHNTVSWYQQALGQGPQFIFQYYREEENGRGNFPPRFSGLQFPNYSSELNVNALELDDSALYLCASRKTGTAYEQYFGPGTRLTVT.

The chain combines TRBV4-1 with TRBJ1-2; D remains unclear. The germline V gene encodes CDR1 MGHRA and CDR2 YSYEKL. This CDR3 spans 14 amino acids. Trimming stripped 4 bases from V and 4 bases from J, with 13 bases between. CDR3 nucleotide sequence: TGCGCCAGCAGCCCCCCGGCAGCCTCCTATGGCTACACCTTC. Its protein is CASSPPAASYGYTF.

The chain is built from TRBV30 and TRBJ2-1; 9 positions match TRBD2. This CDR3 is built from 12 residues. Germline V CDR1 and CDR2: GTSNPN, SVGIG (reference sequence). The junction had 3 bases not matched to a gene; V was cut back by 1 base and J by 11 bases. CDR3 coding DNA: TGTGCCTGGAGTGCGCTAGCGGGAAAGCAGTTCTTC. It specifies CAWSALAGKQFF.

The chain combines TRBV27 with TRBJ1-1; the D gene is possibly TRBD1 (6 bases). Deletions cut 3 bases from V and 1 base from J, with 9 bases between. The germline gives CDR1 MNHEY, CDR2 SMNVEV (reference sequence). The CDR3 totals 14 residues. CDR3 amino acids: CASSFQGSNTEAFF. The CDR3 DNA reads TGTGCCAGCAGTTTTCAGGGGTCGAACACTGAAGCTTTCTTT.

This clone was detected once. The chain carries TRBV6-1 and TRBJ2-7, with D possibly being TRBD1 (5 bases). Germline assignment: CDR1 MNHNS and CDR2 SASEGT. Trimming removed 4 bases at V and 2 bases at J, with 9 bases between. CDR3 length: 13 amino acids. The CDR3 nucleotides are TGTGCCAGCAGTGGACAGCTAACCTACGAGCAGTACTTC. Translating it yields CASSGQLTYEQYF.